The 4 T cell receptor beta chains below come from one sample, sequenced in a study of PD-1 blockade in classical Hodgkin lymphoma. The time point is: cycle 4 day 1 (C4D1), after 6 weeks of nivolumab. There was relapse after autologous stem cell transplantation in every patient, and there was variation in brentuximab vedotin exposure. Thawed PBMCs underwent magnetic negative selection to yield purified CD4+ T cells. The repertoire was sequenced with immunoSEQ multiplex PCR; TCRdb's copy has only in-frame clones and lacks some. The sample has roughly 30,000 clones; approximately 80% are singletons. The sample consisted of CD4+ T cells from blood, taken before the fourth cycle of nivolumab. The receptor source for this set is a human donor with classical Hodgkin lymphoma.

The V call is TRBV25-1, the J call TRBJ2-2; 9 positions agree with TRBD1. The V and J ends lost 4 bases and 11 bases, in that order; junction bases with no gene match: 5. The length of the CDR3 is 13 residues. The germline gives CDR1 MGHDK, CDR2 SYGVNS. The CDR3 DNA is TGTGCCAGCAGTGCCTTGACAGGGGGTGAGCTGTTTTTT. This gives the protein CASSALTGGELFF.

This chain connects TRBV19 to TRBJ1-4, with D tentatively TRBD1 (6 bases). Trimming cost V 4 bases and J 14 bases, with 17 bases left between them. Germline assignment: CDR1 LNHDA and CDR2 SQIVND (reference sequence). There are 13 residues in the CDR3. The CDR3 region has the DNA TGTGCCAGTAGTAGGCGGGACATTCGCCTCCTGTTTTTT. It is translated as CASSRRDIRLLFF.

The rearrangement links TRBV6-6 to TRBJ2-3, with D perhaps TRBD1 (6 bases). Germline CDR1 is MNHNY and CDR2 is SVGAGI (reference sequence). The CDR3 is made up of 13 amino acids. The V end lost 6 bases, the J end lost 6 bases, and 13 bases lay between the germline ends. This CDR3 reads CASSPDRFDTQYF. In nucleotides, the CDR3 is TGTGCCAGCAGCCCCGACAGGTTCGATACGCAGTATTTT.

The V and J genes are TRBV15 and TRBJ2-5, with D perhaps matching TRBD1 (5 bases). There are 15 residues in the CDR3. Germline V gene data show CDR1 as LNHNV and CDR2 as YYDKDF (reference sequence). The ends were cut back, 0 bases at V and 0 bases at J, with 8 bases in the middle. The DNA for the CDR3 is TGTGCCACCAGCAGAGATGGGGCGTACCAAGAGACCCAGTACTTC. This encodes CATSRDGAYQETQYF.